This T cell receptor (beta chain) was sequenced for a study of T-cell reconstitution after alpha-beta-depleted transplantation in children. This clonotype was seen a handful of times. This CDR3 is built from 14 residues. Trimming removed 5 bases from V and 9 bases from J, with 16 bases in between. Germline-derived CDR1 and CDR2 are KGHDR and SFDVKD. TCRbeta library preparation incorporated unique molecular identifiers. TCRdb reprocessed the PCR reads via MiXCR and lists one record per CDR3 protein. This sample carries around 450,000 distinct CDR3 sequences, 15% to 20% of them seen once, and the ten largest clones take around 28%.

This receptor was identified in a boy less than two years old who had a stem cell transplant for Wiskott-Aldrich syndrome, so the T cells may come from the graft donor. Sequences were derived from PBMCs, mostly from graft donor cells, sampled 360 days after TCRalphabeta/CD19-depleted stem cell transplant. The rearrangement joins TRBV24-1 to TRBJ2-1; D may be TRBD1 or TRBD2 (5 bases each). Written as DNA, the CDR3 is TGTGCCACCAGTGCGGGGCCCCTAGGGACTGAGCAGTTCTTC. Translating it yields CATSAGPLGTEQFF.